A selection of T cell receptor beta chains follows, all from one sample in a study of T cell changes during pregnancy in multiple sclerosis. TCRdb's copy holds only in-frame clones and misses some; the assay was immunoSEQ multiplex PCR. The sample holds 70,000 to 90,000 clones, over 85% seen once. This specimen consisted of peripheral blood, obtained in the second trimester of pregnancy. Every receptor here comes from a female donor in good health, enrolled as a control in a pregnancy study. Each CDR3 is given with its conserved first and last residue. D genes are given only for firm matches. Size tells how often a clone was seen (once, few, many) or the class of an expanded clone, and some rows leave it out.

j_gene | len | v_gene | abundance | d_gene | CDR3nt | CDR3aa
TRBJ2-2 | 15 | TRBV10-3 | - | TRBD1 | TGTGCCATCAGTGCGGGGACAGGTCCCACCGGGGAGCTGTTTTTT | CAISAGTGPTGELFF
TRBJ1-1 | 15 | TRBV6-5 | once | TRBD1 | TGTGCCAGCAGTTCCCCGGGACAGGGGAACACTGAAGCTTTCTTT | CASSSPGQGNTEAFF
TRBJ2-7 | 14 | TRBV5-1 | - | TRBD1 | TGCGCCAGCACCCCGGTGACAGGGAGCTACGAGCAGTACTTC | CASTPVTGSYEQYF
TRBJ1-2 | 15 | TRBV6-5 | - | - | TGTGCCAGCAGGCCCCTACAGGAGGGGATCCATGGCTACACCTTC | CASRPLQEGIHGYTF
TRBJ1-5 | 15 | TRBV19 | few | - | TGTGCCAGTAGTCCGATACAGGGTAGCAATCAGCCCCAGCATTTT | CASSPIQGSNQPQHF
TRBJ1-5 | 15 | TRBV9 | - | - | TGTGCCAGCAGCGGCGGAATTTATAGCAATCAGCCCCAGCATTTT | CASSGGIYSNQPQHF
TRBJ1-6 | 14 | TRBV6-5 | once | TRBD1 | TGTGCCAGCAGTGACCGGGACAGGAATTCACCCCTCCACTTT | CASSDRDRNSPLHF
TRBJ1-1 | 15 | TRBV7-9 | - | TRBD1 | TGTGCCAGCAGCTTTGGGGACAGGAGGAACACTGAAGCTTTCTTT | CASSFGDRRNTEAFF
TRBJ2-1 | 18 | TRBV15 | once | TRBD2 | TGTGCCACCAGCAGGGGGACTAGCGGGGGGCCGTCCTACAATGAGCAGTTCTTC | CATSRGTSGGPSYNEQFF
TRBJ1-1 | 16 | TRBV7-9 | - | TRBD1 | TGTGCCAGCAGCTTCGGCGGGGTTGGACAGGATACTGAAGCTTTCTTT | CASSFGGVGQDTEAFF
TRBJ1-2 | 17 | TRBV5-6 | - | - | TGTGCCAGCAGCTTGGAGTCTCAGGGGAACCCAAACTATGGCTACACCTTC | CASSLESQGNPNYGYTF
TRBJ2-7 | 14 | TRBV29-1 | - | TRBD2 | TGCAGCGTCGGGGGGGGACGGGACTTCTACGAGCAGTACTTC | CSVGGGRDFYEQYF
TRBJ1-2 | 13 | TRBV14 | - | - | TGTGCCAGCAGCCAAGGGACACAGTATGGCTACACCTTC | CASSQGTQYGYTF
TRBJ2-5 | 12 | TRBV7-9 | - | - | TGTGCCGGGGGGACAGACCAAGAGACCCAGTACTTC | CAGGTDQETQYF
TRBJ2-3 | 16 | TRBV2 | once | TRBD2 | TGTGCCAGCAGCCTTCTAGCGGGGGGGCTGATGGATACGCAGTATTTT | CASSLLAGGLMDTQYF
TRBJ1-6 | 16 | TRBV27 | - | - | TGTGCCAGCAGCTTCGGGGAAGGGAGTAATAATTCACCCCTCCACTTT | CASSFGEGSNNSPLHF
TRBJ1-1 | 14 | TRBV6-5 | - | - | TGTGCCAGCAGTTACAGGGGCATGAACACTGAAGCTTTCTTT | CASSYRGMNTEAFF
TRBJ2-5 | 11 | TRBV7-8 | - | - | TGTGCCAGCAGTCCACAAGAGACCCAGTACTTC | CASSPQETQYF
TRBJ2-2 | 14 | TRBV19 | - | - | TGTGCCAGTAGTCCCGGCCGGAGGGCCGGGGAGCTGTTTTTT | CASSPGRRAGELFF
TRBJ2-1 | 18 | TRBV7-2 | once | TRBD2 | TGTGCCAGCAGCTTTGTTCGTGCCCGAGGAGCGGGGGGTAATGAGCAGTTCTTC | CASSFVRARGAGGNEQFF
TRBJ1-1 | 14 | TRBV19 | - | - | TGTGCCAGTAGTTCCCAGGGTCGGGTCACTGAAGCTTTCTTT | CASSSQGRVTEAFF
TRBJ1-2 | 17 | TRBV12-5 | - | TRBD1 | TGTGCTAGTGGTTTGGTGACTCCCGGGACAGAAAGCTATGGCTACACCTTC | CASGLVTPGTESYGYTF
TRBJ2-1 | 16 | TRBV13 | - | TRBD2 | TGTGCCAGCAGCTCAGCGGGACTAGGAGGGGACAATGAGCAGTTCTTC | CASSSAGLGGDNEQFF
TRBJ2-3 | 13 | TRBV9 | - | - | TGTGCCAGCAGTGCCGACATCACAGATACGCAGTATTTT | CASSADITDTQYF
TRBJ2-7 | 11 | TRBV11-3 | once | TRBD2 | TGTGCCAGCGGGGGGGGTTACGAGCAGTACTTC | CASGGGYEQYF
TRBJ2-7 | 17 | TRBV7-8 | - | TRBD2 | TGTGCCAGCAGCTTAGCGGGGAGGGGACCCCGGGGAGGGGAGCAGTACTTC | CASSLAGRGPRGGEQYF
TRBJ2-1 | 13 | TRBV7-2 | - | TRBD1 | TGTGCCAGCAGCTGGGGACAGGAGGATGAGCAGTTCTTC | CASSWGQEDEQFF
TRBJ1-3 | 14 | TRBV7-2 | - | - | TGTGCCAGCAGCTTTCCAGTCTCTGGAAACACCATATATTTT | CASSFPVSGNTIYF
TRBJ2-2 | 16 | TRBV18 | - | TRBD1 | TGTGCCAGCTCACCAAGACAGGGGGCAACCACCGGGGAGCTGTTTTTT | CASSPRQGATTGELFF
TRBJ2-1 | 17 | TRBV5-1 | - | TRBD2 | TGCGCCAGCAGCGGCGGGACTAGCGGGGGACTTTACAATGAGCAGTTCTTC | CASSGGTSGGLYNEQFF
TRBJ1-4 | 15 | TRBV5-4 | - | TRBD1 | TGTGCCAGCAGTCGACGGGACAGGTTGAATGAAAAACTGTTTTTT | CASSRRDRLNEKLFF
TRBJ2-1 | 15 | TRBV7-2 | - | TRBD1 | TGTGCCAGCAGCTTTACCGGACAGGGATACAATGAGCAGTTCTTC | CASSFTGQGYNEQFF
TRBJ1-3 | 18 | TRBV14 | - | TRBD1 | TGTGCCAGCAGCCCGATAGGACAGGGGTGGAGCGCTGGAAACACCATATATTTT | CASSPIGQGWSAGNTIYF
TRBJ2-1 | 14 | TRBV27 | - | TRBD2 | TGTGCCAGCAGTTTAAGGGACTACCACAATGAGCAGTTCTTC | CASSLRDYHNEQFF